The subject of this entry is one T cell receptor (beta chain). Its antigen is as yet unknown. Naive CD4 T cells, CD45RO-negative and CD62L-positive, were flow-sorted from PBMCs. The data were produced by immunoSEQ multiplex PCR, yet TCRdb's version contains in-frame clones alone and is incomplete. The repertoire holds fewer than 100,000 clones, with approximately 92% as singletons. The data were obtained in a study of human versus mouse CDR3 diversity and MHC coevolution. Looking at the study overall: immunoSEQ was reported to reach one in 200,000 T cells sensitivity. Points from the study as a whole: On average, humans showed more CDR3 deletions and insertions than mice. The lowest clonal inequality scores came from most of the three human donors.

V shed 6 bases and J 7 bases; nucleotides not matched to a gene: 8. The CDR3 sequence is 15 residues long. The germline CDR1 and CDR2 sequences are MDHEN and SYDVKM. The sequence was collected from a person aged 30 to 70 in good health. The V call is TRBV28, the J call TRBJ1-5, with 11 bases lining up with TRBD1. Material: naive CD4+ T cells from blood. Subset reported: CD45RO-negative CD62L-positive naive CD4 T cells. The CDR3 is CASRWTGGARQPQHF. CDR3 DNA: TGTGCCAGCAGATGGACAGGGGGCGCGAGGCAGCCCCAGCATTTT.